This T cell receptor (beta chain) was found in a study of cytomegalovirus exposure and HLA in healthy donors. A multiplex PCR was run with 60 Vbeta primers and 13 Jbeta primers. Some clones are missing from TCRdb's copy, which holds only in-frame ones; the method was immunoSEQ multiplex PCR. The sample contains 100,000 or so clones, 75% of which appear only once. This CDR3 is 14 amino acids long. V trimming: 0 bases; J trimming: 7 bases; junction bases outside the gene matches: 3. The germline V gene has CDR1 SGHTA and CDR2 FQGTGA. Sequenced: PBMCs. The receptor comes from a woman in her late teens or twenties in good health and CMV-seropositive. The chain carries TRBV7-3 and TRBJ1-2; 9 bases align to TRBD1. In DNA, the CDR3 is TGTGCCAGCAGCTTAACGGGACAGGGCTCTGGCTACACCTTC. It codes for CASSLTGQGSGYTF.